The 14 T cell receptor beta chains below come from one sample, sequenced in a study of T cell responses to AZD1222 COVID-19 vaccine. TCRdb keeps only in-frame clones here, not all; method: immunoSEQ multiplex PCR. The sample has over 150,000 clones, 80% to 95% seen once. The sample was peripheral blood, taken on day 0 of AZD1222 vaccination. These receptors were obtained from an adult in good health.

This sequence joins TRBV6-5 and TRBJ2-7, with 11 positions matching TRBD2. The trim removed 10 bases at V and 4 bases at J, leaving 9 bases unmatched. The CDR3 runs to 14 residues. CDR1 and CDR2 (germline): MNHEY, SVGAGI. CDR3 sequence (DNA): TGTGCCATCCGGACTAGCGGGTACTCGTACGAGCAGTACGTC. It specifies CAIRTSGYSYEQYV.

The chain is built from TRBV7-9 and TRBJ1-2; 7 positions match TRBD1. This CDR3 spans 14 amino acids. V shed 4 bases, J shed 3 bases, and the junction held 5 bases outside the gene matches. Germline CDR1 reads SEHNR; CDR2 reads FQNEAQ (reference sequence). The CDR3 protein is CASSSDRADYGYTF. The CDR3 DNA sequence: TGTGCCAGCAGCTCCGACAGGGCGGACTATGGCTACACCTTC. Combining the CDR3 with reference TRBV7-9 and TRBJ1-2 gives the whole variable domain DTGVSQNPRHKITKRGQNVTFRCDPISEHNRLYWYRQTLGQGPEFLTYFQNEAQLEKSRLLSDRFSAERPKGSFSTLEIQRTEQGDSAMYLCASSSDRADYGYTFGSGTRLTVV.

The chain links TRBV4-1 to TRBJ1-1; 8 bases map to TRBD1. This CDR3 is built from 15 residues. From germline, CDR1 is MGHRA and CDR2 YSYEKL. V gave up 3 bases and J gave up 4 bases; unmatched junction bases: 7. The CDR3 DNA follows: TGCGCCAGCAGCCAGGACAGGGTTTCGGCCACTGAAGCTTTCTTT. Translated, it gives CASSQDRVSATEAFF.

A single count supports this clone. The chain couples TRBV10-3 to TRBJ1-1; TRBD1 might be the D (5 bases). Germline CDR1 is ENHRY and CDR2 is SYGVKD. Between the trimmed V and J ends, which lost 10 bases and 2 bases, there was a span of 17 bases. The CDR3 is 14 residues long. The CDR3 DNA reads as TGTGCCACGGGAACAGGAGAAGGAAACACTGAAGCTTTCTTT. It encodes CATGTGEGNTEAFF.

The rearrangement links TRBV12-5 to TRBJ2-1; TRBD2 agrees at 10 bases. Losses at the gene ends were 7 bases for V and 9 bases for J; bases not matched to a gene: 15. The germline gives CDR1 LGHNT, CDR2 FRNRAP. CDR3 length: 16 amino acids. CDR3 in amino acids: CASAMLGLADGVEQFF. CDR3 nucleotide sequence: TGTGCTAGTGCTATGCTAGGACTAGCGGATGGTGTTGAGCAGTTCTTC.

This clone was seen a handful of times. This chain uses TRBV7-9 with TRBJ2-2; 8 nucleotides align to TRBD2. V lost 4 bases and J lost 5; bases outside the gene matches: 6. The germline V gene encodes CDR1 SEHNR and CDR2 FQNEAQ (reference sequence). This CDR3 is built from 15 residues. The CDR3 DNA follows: TGTGCCAGCAGCTCCAGCGGGAGTCGGACCGGGGAGCTGTTTTTT. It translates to CASSSSGSRTGELFF.

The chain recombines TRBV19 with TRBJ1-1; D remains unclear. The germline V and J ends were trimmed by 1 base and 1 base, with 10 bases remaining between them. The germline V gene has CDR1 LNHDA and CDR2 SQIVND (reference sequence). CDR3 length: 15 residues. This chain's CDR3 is CASSIGHRGNTEAFF. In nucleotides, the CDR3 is TGTGCCAGTAGTATAGGTCACCGAGGGAACACTGAAGCTTTCTTT.

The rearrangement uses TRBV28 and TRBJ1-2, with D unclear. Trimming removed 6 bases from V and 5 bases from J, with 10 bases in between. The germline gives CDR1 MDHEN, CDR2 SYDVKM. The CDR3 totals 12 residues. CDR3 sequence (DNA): TGTGCCAGCAGCATAGGGCAGTATGGCTACACCTTC. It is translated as CASSIGQYGYTF.

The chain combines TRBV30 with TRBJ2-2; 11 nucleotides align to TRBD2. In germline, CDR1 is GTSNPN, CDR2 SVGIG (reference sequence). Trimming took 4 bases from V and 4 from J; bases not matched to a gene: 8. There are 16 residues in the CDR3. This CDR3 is CAWTLGLAGGTGELFF. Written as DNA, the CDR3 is TGTGCCTGGACCCTTGGACTAGCGGGCGGCACCGGGGAGCTGTTTTTT.

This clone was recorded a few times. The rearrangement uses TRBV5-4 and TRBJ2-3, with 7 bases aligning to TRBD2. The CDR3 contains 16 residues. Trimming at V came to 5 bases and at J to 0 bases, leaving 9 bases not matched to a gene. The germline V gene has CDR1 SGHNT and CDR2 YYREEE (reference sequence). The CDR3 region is CASSGGSGASTDTQYF. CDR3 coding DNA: TGTGCCAGCAGTGGGGGAAGCGGGGCTAGCACAGATACGCAGTATTTT.

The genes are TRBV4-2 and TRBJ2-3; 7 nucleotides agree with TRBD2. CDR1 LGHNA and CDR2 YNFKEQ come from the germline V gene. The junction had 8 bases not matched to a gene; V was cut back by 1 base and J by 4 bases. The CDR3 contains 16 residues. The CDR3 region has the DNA TGTGCCAGCAGCCAAGTGGGTCTGGGGGGGGCAGATACGCAGTATTTT. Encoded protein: CASSQVGLGGADTQYF.

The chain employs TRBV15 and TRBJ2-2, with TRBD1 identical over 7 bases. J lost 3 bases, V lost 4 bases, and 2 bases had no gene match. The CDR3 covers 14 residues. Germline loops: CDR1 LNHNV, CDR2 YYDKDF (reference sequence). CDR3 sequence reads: CATSTGQDTGELFF. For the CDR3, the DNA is TGTGCCACCAGCACCGGACAGGACACCGGGGAGCTGTTTTTT.

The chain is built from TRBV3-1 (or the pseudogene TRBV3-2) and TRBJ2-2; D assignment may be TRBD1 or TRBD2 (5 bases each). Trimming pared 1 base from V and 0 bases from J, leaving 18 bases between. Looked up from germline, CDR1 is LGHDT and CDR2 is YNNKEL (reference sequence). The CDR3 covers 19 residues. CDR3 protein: CASSQVPFFGTANTGELFF. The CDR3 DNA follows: TGTGCCAGCAGCCAAGTTCCTTTTTTCGGGACCGCGAACACCGGGGAGCTGTTTTTT.

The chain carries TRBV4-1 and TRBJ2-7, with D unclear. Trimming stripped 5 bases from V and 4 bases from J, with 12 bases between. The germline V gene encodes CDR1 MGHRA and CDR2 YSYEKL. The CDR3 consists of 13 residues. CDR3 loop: CASSSYDGYEQYF. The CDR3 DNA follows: TGCGCCAGCAGCTCGTACGACGGGTACGAGCAGTACTTC.